What follows are 19 T cell receptor beta chains derived from one specimen sequenced in a study of blood T cell repertoires in COVID-19. Assay: immunoSEQ multiplex PCR; the TCRdb copy retains only in-frame clones and omits some. The table lists under 40,000 clones, approximately 94% of them singletons. The sequenced sample was peripheral blood. All receptors come from a human donor with active COVID-19. The donor label of this sample is uncertain.

The rearrangement uses TRBV6-5 and TRBJ1-3; weak D call: TRBD1 (5 bases). Trimming shortened V by 10 bases and J by 8 bases, and 18 bases separated the two germline ends. The CDR3 runs to 13 residues. CDR1 is MNHEY, CDR2 SVGAGI, per germline. The CDR3: CATTGGESDTIYF. CDR3 sequence (DNA): TGTGCCACTACGGGAGGGGAGTCGGACACCATATATTTT.

V is TRBV6-5 and J is TRBJ1-1; D gene ambiguous. This CDR3 is 13 amino acids long. Per germline, CDR1 MNHEY and CDR2 SVGAGI. The V gene lost 6 bases and the J gene lost 5 bases, with 13 bases spanning the gap. The CDR3 here is CASRPGVWTEAFF. The CDR3, as DNA: TGTGCCAGCAGGCCGGGAGTTTGGACTGAAGCTTTCTTT.

V and J are TRBV5-1 and TRBJ2-7; tentatively, D is TRBD2 (5 bases). The CDR3 has 14 amino acids. The V gene's germline CDR1 is SGHRS and CDR2 YFSETQ. V lost 0 bases to trimming and J lost 0 bases, with 7 bases between them. CDR3 coding DNA: TGCGCCAGCAGCTTGGAAGGGAGCTCCTACGAGCAGTACTTC. As protein: CASSLEGSSYEQYF.

V gene TRBV5-4 combines with J gene TRBJ1-3; perhaps TRBD1 as D (5 bases). The germline V gene has CDR1 SGHNT and CDR2 YYREEE (reference sequence). This CDR3 is built from 16 residues. With 0 bases removed from V and 0 bases from J, the gap between germline ends came to 10 bases. CDR3 sequence (DNA): TGTGCCAGCAGCTTGGATCAGGGCCTCTCTGGAAACACCATATATTTT. The encoded protein is CASSLDQGLSGNTIYF.

This clone was seen only once. CDR3 loop: CASSSSSYEQYF. The CDR3, as DNA: TGTGCCAGCAGTTCCAGCTCCTACGAGCAGTACTTC. This chain joins TRBV6-2 or TRBV6-3 and TRBJ2-7; D remains unclear. The CDR3 is 12 amino acids. Germline V gene sequence: CDR1 MNHEY, CDR2 SVGEGT. The V end lost 4 bases, the J end lost 0 bases, and 4 bases lay between the germline ends.

The chain has TRBV5-4 and TRBJ2-5; the D is unclear. Germline lookup yields CDR1 SGHNT and CDR2 YYREEE (reference sequence). CDR3 length equals 14 residues. Trimming took 4 bases from V and 3 from J, leaving 13 bases between them. Written as DNA, the CDR3 is TGTGCCAGCAGCCCAATAATTACGGAAGAGACCCAGTACTTC. It yields the protein CASSPIITEETQYF.

The CDR3 bases are TGCGCCACCACTAGCGGGGTCTACGAGCAGTACTTC. Protein product: CATTSGVYEQYF. The chain couples TRBV10-2 to TRBJ2-7; 10 nucleotides agree with TRBD2. Germline V gene data show CDR1 as WSHSY and CDR2 as SAAADI. The CDR3 is 12 residues long. Trimming took 10 bases from V and 3 from J; bases not matched to a gene: 3.

The sample holds one count of this clone. The chain joins TRBV28 to TRBJ2-1; 11 nucleotides line up with TRBD1. The CDR3 consists of 15 residues. Germline lookup yields CDR1 MDHEN and CDR2 SYDVKM. The ends lost 5 bases at V and 5 bases at J; junction bases unmatched: 5. CDR3 nucleotides: TGTGCCAGCAGTAAAGCGGGACAGGGGGACAATGAGCAGTTCTTC. Encoded protein: CASSKAGQGDNEQFF.

The chain has TRBV2 and TRBJ2-7; tentative D call: TRBD1 (6 bases). With 6 bases removed from V and 4 bases from J, the gap between germline ends came to 16 bases. This CDR3 contains 14 residues. Germline loops: CDR1 SNHLY, CDR2 FYNNEI. Here the CDR3 reads CASRNTGSSYEQYF. The CDR3 DNA follows: TGTGCCAGCAGAAATACAGGGAGTTCTTACGAGCAGTACTTC.

The chain carries TRBV27 and TRBJ2-7; tentatively, D is TRBD2 (6 bases). The V and J ends lost 0 bases and 5 bases respectively, with 17 bases between them. CDR3 length equals 16 residues. The germline CDR1 and CDR2 sequences are MNHEY and SMNVEV (reference sequence). CDR3 loop: CASSLSSGGNVHEQYF. The CDR3 DNA reads as TGTGCCAGCAGTTTATCCTCTGGGGGGAACGTCCACGAGCAGTACTTC.

This clone has only a few counts. The chain combines TRBV4-3 with TRBJ1-2; D might be TRBD1 (6 bases). CDR1 is LGHNA and CDR2 is YSLEER in the germline V gene. The CDR3 length is 15 residues. The V and J ends lost 3 bases and 5 bases respectively, with 16 bases between them. CDR3 in DNA: TGCGCCAGCAGCCAGGGACACACATTCGGGTATGGCTACACCTTC. This encodes CASSQGHTFGYGYTF.

The rearrangement joins TRBV5-4 to TRBJ2-3, with 11 bases that match TRBD1. CDR1 and CDR2 (germline): SGHNT, YYREEE (reference sequence). J gave up 2 bases and V 4 bases, and 9 bases lay outside the gene matches. This CDR3 has 17 residues. CDR3 sequence reads: CASSPSGTGGTTDTQYF. The CDR3 DNA is TGTGCCAGCAGCCCCTCAGGGACAGGGGGAACCACAGATACGCAGTATTTT.

V is TRBV5-4 and J is TRBJ2-1, with 10 positions matching TRBD1. This CDR3 has 15 amino acids. CDR1 and CDR2 from the germline V gene are SGHNT and YYREEE (reference sequence). J gave up 7 bases and V 0 bases, and 4 bases lay outside the gene matches. CDR3 DNA: TGTGCCAGCAGCTTGGAATGGACAGGGGGTAATGAGCAGTTCTTC. It codes for CASSLEWTGGNEQFF. Based on the CDR3 plus reference TRBV5-4 and TRBJ2-1, the full variable domain is ETGVTQSPTHLIKTRGQQVTLRCSSQSGHNTVSWYQQALGQGPQFIFQYYREEENGRGNFPPRFSGLQFPNYSSELNVNALELDDSALYLCASSLEWTGGNEQFFGPGTRLTVL.

In this sample, this clone turned up a few times. The genes are TRBV25-1 and TRBJ1-1; 11 positions agree with TRBD1. The CDR3 covers 15 residues. The V gene end was trimmed by 9 bases and the J gene end by 6 bases; junction bases not matched to a gene: 12. The germline V gene encodes CDR1 MGHDK and CDR2 SYGVNS. CDR3 sequence reads: CASRNRDRGSAEAFF. CDR3 DNA sequence: TGTGCCAGTAGGAACCGGGACAGGGGGAGCGCTGAAGCTTTCTTT.

DNA for the CDR3: TGTGCCAGCCCCGGACAGGGACCCACAGATACGCAGTATTTT. Translated, it gives CASPGQGPTDTQYF. This sequence joins TRBV2 and TRBJ2-3; 8 positions agree with TRBD1. This CDR3 region has 14 residues. Germline V gene sequence: CDR1 SNHLY, CDR2 FYNNEI. J gave up 2 bases and V 8 bases, and 6 bases lay outside the gene matches.

V gene TRBV6-5 combines with J gene TRBJ1-5; D not resolved. The CDR3 length is 13 residues. V shed 5 bases and J shed 1 base, with 6 bases lying between them. The germline gives CDR1 MNHEY, CDR2 SVGAGI. The CDR3 sequence is CASSIQSNQPQHF. The CDR3, as DNA: TGTGCCAGCAGTATACAAAGCAATCAGCCCCAGCATTTT.

CDR3 sequence reads: CASSAAGTSGTGELFF. The CDR3 DNA sequence: TGCGCCAGCAGCGCCGCCGGGACATCGGGGACCGGGGAGCTGTTTTTT. The rearrangement links TRBV5-1 to TRBJ2-2; possibly TRBD1 for D (6 bases). The CDR3 extends over 16 amino acids. Deletions cut 4 bases from V and 5 bases from J, with 18 bases between. Germline V lookup: CDR1 SGHRS, CDR2 YFSETQ.

This rearrangement joins TRBV15 to TRBJ2-5; D is uncertain. The CDR3 length is 13 residues. The V end was cut by 2 bases, the J end by 5 bases, with 9 bases between. Germline V lookup: CDR1 LNHNV, CDR2 YYDKDF (reference sequence). The chain's CDR3 is CATSRFHGETQYF. CDR3 in DNA: TGTGCCACCAGCAGATTTCACGGGGAGACCCAGTACTTC.

The V and J genes are TRBV19 and TRBJ1-2; 8 positions agree with TRBD1. The CDR3 length is 16 residues. With 3 bases clipped from V and 7 bases from J, the junction kept 13 bases outside the gene matches. CDR1 is LNHDA, CDR2 SQIVND, per germline (reference sequence). CDR3 region: CASSIAGTGLGGGYTF. CDR3 DNA sequence: TGTGCCAGTAGTATCGCCGGGACAGGACTGGGGGGTGGCTACACCTTC.